This TCR beta chain stems from a study of T cell responses to AZD1222 COVID-19 vaccine. The CDR3 consists of 14 residues. CDR1 LNHDA and CDR2 SQIVND come from the germline V gene (reference sequence). Trimming removed 1 base from V and 4 bases from J; junction bases left unmatched: 2. Of note for this clone: As yet, its antigen is unknown.

Data came from immunoSEQ multiplex PCR; TCRdb stores just in-frame clones and leaves some out. The sample carries around 200,000 clones, roughly 91% recorded once. Whole-study results and caveats: Close to half of all spike-specific TCRs reportedly target regions of the variants that are unmutated. The donor group comprised mostly white British people and more females; the analysis possibly underestimated clonal diversity.

The J gene is TRBJ2-5, the V gene TRBV19; 8 bases map to TRBD2. The input for sequencing was peripheral blood, taken 28 days after the second AZD1222 dose. The sequence was obtained from an adult who received the AZD1222 COVID-19 vaccine. As DNA, the CDR3 is TGTGCCAGTAGTATAGCGGGAGGGACAGAGACCCAGTACTTC. Translating it yields CASSIAGGTETQYF.